This TCR beta chain was observed in a study of blood T cell repertoires in COVID-19. Germline assignment: CDR1 GTSNPN and CDR2 SVGIG (reference sequence). The CDR3 sequence is 19 residues long. V lost 1 base, J lost 5 bases, and 27 bases lay in between. Assay: immunoSEQ multiplex PCR; the TCRdb copy retains only in-frame clones and omits some. This sample has some 340,000 clones, with 75% to 90% found just once. The sequence came from a woman aged 18-30 years with acute or convalescent COVID-19. The sample was peripheral blood. The chain carries TRBV30 and TRBJ1-5, with a possible D match to TRBD1 (6 bases). CDR3 sequence reads: CAWSDHPRDTRKWDQPQHF. CDR3 in DNA: TGTGCCTGGAGTGACCACCCCCGGGACACTCGAAAGTGGGATCAGCCCCAGCATTTT. Based on the CDR3 plus reference TRBV30 and TRBJ1-5, the full variable domain is SQTIHQWPATLVQPVGSPLSLECTVEGTSNPNLYWYRQAAGRGLQLLFYSVGIGQISSEVPQNLSASRPQDRQFILSSKKLLLSDSGFYLCAWSDHPRDTRKWDQPQHFGDGTRLSIL.